These 14 T cell receptor beta chains were sequenced from one sample in a study of vaccination effects on CD4 cells after COVID-19. What these receptors recognize is not known. In the ViraFEST assay, antigen-specific CD4+ clonotypes were identified by expansion after peptide-pool stimulation. Following 10 days of culture, CD4+ T cells were isolated. Two doses of either BNT162b2 or mRNA-1273 were given to each participant. The data were produced by immunoSEQ multiplex PCR, yet TCRdb's version contains in-frame clones alone and is incomplete. The sample contains about 22,000 clones, about three quarters of which appear only once. Sequencing was performed on CD4+ T cells from PBMCs cultured with HCoV-NL63 spike peptides, taken after COVID-19 vaccination. These receptors came from a human donor who received a COVID-19 vaccine.

The chain couples TRBV7-2 to TRBJ2-2; D remains unclear. Germline CDR1 is SGHTA and CDR2 is FQGNSA. The V end lost 3 bases, the J end lost 4 bases, and 9 bases lay between the germline ends. The CDR3 is 14 amino acids. This CDR3 reads CASSLEQVTGELFF. CDR3 in DNA: TGTGCCAGCAGCTTGGAGCAAGTCACCGGGGAGCTGTTTTTT.

Within the sample, this clone is medium-sized. V usage is TRBV28 and J usage is TRBJ1-6, with D possibly TRBD1 on 5 matching bases. The CDR3 spans 17 residues. Trimming removed 2 bases at V and 0 bases at J, with 11 bases between. From germline, CDR1 is MDHEN and CDR2 SYDVKM. CDR3: CASSLGGKGSYNSPLHF. As DNA, the CDR3 is TGTGCCAGCAGTTTAGGGGGGAAGGGCTCCTATAATTCACCCCTCCACTTT.

This chain links TRBV19 with TRBJ1-4; the D is unclear. Trimming stripped 5 bases from V and 5 bases from J, with 15 bases between. CDR3 length: 15 residues. Germline-derived CDR1 and CDR2 are LNHDA and SQIVND (reference sequence). CDR3 in amino acids: CASSPRSTGNEKLFF. The CDR3 DNA sequence: TGTGCCAGTAGTCCCCGATCGACGGGGAATGAAAAACTGTTTTTT. Full variable domain (outside the CDR3, taken from reference TRBV19 and TRBJ1-4): DGGITQSPKYLFRKEGQNVTLSCEQNLNHDAMYWYRQDPGQGLRLIYYSQIVNDFQKGDIAEGYSVSREKKESFPLTVTSAQKNPTAFYLCASSPRSTGNEKLFFGSGTQLSVL.

A few counts support this clone. This CDR3 reads CASGTLSPLYEQYF. Written as DNA, the CDR3 is TGTGCCAGCGGGACTTTGTCTCCCTTGTACGAGCAGTACTTC. This rearrangement joins TRBV28 to TRBJ2-7, with a possible D match to TRBD2 (6 bases). The V gene lost 8 bases and the J gene lost 4 bases, with 18 bases spanning the gap. CDR3 length: 14 residues. Germline V lookup: CDR1 MDHEN, CDR2 SYDVKM.

This chain uses TRBV15 with TRBJ1-4; the D is unclear. Germline V gene data show CDR1 as LNHNV and CDR2 as YYDKDF (reference sequence). The V gene lost 0 bases and the J gene lost 10 bases, with 21 bases spanning the gap. The CDR3 is 17 residues long. The DNA of the CDR3 is TGTGCCACCAGCAGAGATGGTAACTTAGCGGCGTTCGGAAAACTGTTTTTT. Translating gives CATSRDGNLAAFGKLFF.

The chain links TRBV18 to TRBJ1-6; D gene uncertain. The CDR3 runs 16 residues. V lost 3 bases, J lost 7 bases, and 16 bases lay in between. Germline CDR1 reads KGHSH; CDR2 reads LQKENI. Here the CDR3 DNA reads TGTGCCAGCTCACCCGGTAGCCGATCGGGGAATTCACCCCTCCACTTT. Translating gives CASSPGSRSGNSPLHF. Full variable domain (missing parts from reference TRBV18 and TRBJ1-6): NAGVMQNPRHLVRRRGQEARLRCSPMKGHSHVYWYRQLPEEGLKFMVYLQKENIIDESGMPKERFSAEFPKEGPSILRIQQVVRGDSAAYFCASSPGSRSGNSPLHFGNGTRLTVT.

The genes are TRBV7-8 and TRBJ1-6; TRBD1 aligns across 8 bases. The germline V gene has CDR1 SGHVS and CDR2 FQNEAQ. This CDR3 is built from 14 residues. J was trimmed by 9 bases and V by 3 bases; bases with no gene match: 4. As DNA, the CDR3 is TGTGCCAGCAGCTTTGGACAGGGAACTTCACCCCTCCACTTT. Its protein product is CASSFGQGTSPLHF.

This clone was seen a few times. The V gene is TRBV30, the J gene TRBJ2-1; no firm D call. The CDR3 spans 12 residues. The germline V and J ends were trimmed by 5 bases and 6 bases, with 11 bases remaining between them. Germline CDR1 reads GTSNPN; CDR2 reads SVGIG (reference sequence). CDR3 in DNA: TGTGCCTGGCAAAAGGGCCTCAATGAGCAGTTCTTC. Encoded protein: CAWQKGLNEQFF.

The chain's CDR3 is CASSQSYEQYF. The CDR3 nucleotides read TGTGCCAGCAGTCAATCTTACGAGCAGTACTTC. The rearrangement links TRBV6-2 or TRBV6-3 to TRBJ2-7; D ambiguous. The CDR3 totals 11 residues. Trimming removed 5 bases at V and 4 bases at J, with 6 bases between. Looked up from germline, CDR1 is MNHEY and CDR2 is SVGEGT.

The chain carries TRBV28 and TRBJ2-2; no definite D call. This CDR3 is built from 15 residues. Trimming took off 3 bases at V and 4 bases at J, with 12 bases between the two ends. Germline CDR1 is MDHEN and CDR2 is SYDVKM. CDR3 residues: CASSFLGYPTGELFF. In nucleotides, the CDR3 is TGTGCCAGCAGTTTTCTGGGGTACCCCACCGGGGAGCTGTTTTTT.

This clone was counted only a few times. The V and J genes are TRBV7-2 and TRBJ2-6; D uncertain. The length of the CDR3 is 14 residues. The germline CDR1 and CDR2 sequences are SGHTA and FQGNSA. Trimming took off 3 bases at V and 0 bases at J, with 3 bases between the two ends. Written as DNA, the CDR3 is TGTGCCAGCAGCTTGAACTCTGGGGCCAACGTCCTGACTTTC. As protein: CASSLNSGANVLTF.

The genes are TRBV7-9 and TRBJ1-6; 9 nucleotides match TRBD1. The CDR3 totals 13 residues. Germline V gives CDR1 SEHNR, CDR2 FQNEAQ (reference sequence). V lost 9 bases, J lost 10 bases, and 7 bases stayed unmatched. The CDR3 here is CASKRQGGSPLHF. In DNA form, the CDR3 reads TGTGCCAGTAAGCGACAGGGGGGATCACCCCTCCACTTT.

The J gene is TRBJ1-6, the V gene TRBV4-1; the D is unclear. The CDR3 is made up of 14 amino acids. The ends were cut back, 0 bases at V and 10 bases at J, with 10 bases in the middle. The germline gives CDR1 MGHRA, CDR2 YSYEKL. In DNA, the CDR3 is TGCGCCAGCAGCCAAGAAAAGGGCGGCTCACCCCTCCACTTT. This gives the protein CASSQEKGGSPLHF.

This chain links TRBV15 with TRBJ2-2, with D perhaps matching TRBD2 (7 bases). Germline V lookup: CDR1 LNHNV, CDR2 YYDKDF (reference sequence). Trimming pared 3 bases from V and 4 bases from J, leaving 18 bases between. The CDR3 extends over 17 amino acids. CDR3 sequence reads: CATSSHSGGAGTGELFF. Written as DNA, the CDR3 is TGTGCCACCAGCAGTCACTCTGGGGGGGCAGGCACCGGGGAGCTGTTTTTT.